This T cell receptor (beta chain) was profiled in a study of control samples from healthy donors and cancer patients. V gave up 4 bases and J gave up 3 bases, with 10 bases separating them. Germline V lookup: CDR1 MDHEN, CDR2 SYDVKM. This CDR3 comprises 13 residues. Assay: immunoSEQ multiplex PCR; the TCRdb copy retains only in-frame clones and omits some. The sample records 150,000 or so clones, about 94% being singletons. V usage is TRBV28 and J usage is TRBJ2-7, with D unclear. Sequencing input: blood. The clonotype originates from a man aged 40-49 years in good health. CDR3 sequence (DNA): TGTGCCAGCAGTTATTCAAGACACTACGAGCAGTACTTC. Its translation: CASSYSRHYEQYF. Based on the CDR3 plus reference TRBV28 and TRBJ2-7, the full variable domain is DVKVTQSSRYLVKRTGEKVFLECVQDMDHENMFWYRQDPGLGLRLIYFSYDVKMKEKGDIPEGYSVSREKKERFSLILESASTNQTSMYLCASSYSRHYEQYFGPGTRLTVT.